One sample yielded the 20 T cell receptor beta chains listed below, sequenced in a study of T cell repertoires in cytomegalovirus infection. TCRdb reanalysed the reads using MiXCR and keeps one entry per CDR3 protein. This table has hundreds of thousands of distinct CDR3 sequences, 20% to 25% appearing once. The sample taken for sequencing was CD8+ T cells from PBMCs. The origin of the receptors is a human donor in good health (CMV status not recorded). Some clones in this sample may be carry-over from other donors' samples.

This clonotype has ten or more counts. V is TRBV7-9 and J is TRBJ2-7, with 9 nucleotides matching TRBD1. CDR1 SEHNR and CDR2 FQNEAQ come from the germline V gene (reference sequence). V trimming: 6 bases; J trimming: 1 base; junction bases outside the gene matches: 4. There are 14 residues in the CDR3. The chain's CDR3 is CASRGQGKSYEQYF. The CDR3 DNA is TGTGCCAGCAGGGGACAGGGAAAATCCTACGAGCAGTACTTC.

This clonotype showed up just a few times. The chain joins TRBV6-2 or TRBV6-3 to TRBJ2-3, with TRBD2 identical over 8 bases. The junction had 6 bases not matched to a gene; V was cut back by 8 bases and J by 2 bases. CDR3 length: 14 residues. Germline V gene lookup returns CDR1 MNHEY and CDR2 SVGEGT. The CDR3 sequence is CASSAGALTDTQYF. The CDR3 region has the DNA TGTGCCAGCTCAGCGGGGGCCCTCACAGATACGCAGTATTTT.

This clonotype was counted many times. The chain combines TRBV7-2 with TRBJ2-1, with no clear D. The CDR3 contains 15 residues. Deletions cut 1 base from V and 0 bases from J, with 7 bases between. From germline, CDR1 is SGHTA and CDR2 FQGNSA. CDR3: CASSLVSDSYNEQFF. In nucleotides, the CDR3 is TGTGCCAGCAGCTTAGTCAGCGACTCCTACAATGAGCAGTTCTTC. Looking up the rest from reference TRBV7-2 and TRBJ2-1 gives the full variable domain: GAGVSQSPSNKVTEKGKDVELRCDPISGHTALYWYRQSLGQGLEFLIYFQGNSAPDKSGLPSDRFSAERTGGSVSTLTIQRTQQEDSAVYLCASSLVSDSYNEQFFGPGTRLTVL.

As to this clonotype: A read error may be the cause here, since a much bigger clone is one base away. V and J are TRBV12-3 or TRBV12-4 and TRBJ2-2, with 9 nucleotides matching TRBD1. The length of the CDR3 is 14 residues. The CDR3 sequence is CANSRTGASGELFF. In DNA, the CDR3 is TGTGCCAACAGTCGGACAGGGGCAAGCGGGGAGCTGTTTTTT.

This clonotype has a count of ten or more. This sequence joins TRBV7-8 and TRBJ2-2; 7 bases are a match to TRBD1. This CDR3 spans 15 amino acids. Looked up from germline, CDR1 is SGHVS and CDR2 is FQNEAQ. CDR3 nucleotides: TGTGTCACCCCAGCCTCCGGACAGGCGGGCGGGGAGCTGTTTTTT. It encodes CVTPASGQAGGELFF.

This clonotype was detected a few times. The chain links TRBV13 to TRBJ1-4; the match to TRBD1 covers 8 bases. Germline values: CDR1 PRHDT, CDR2 FYEKMQ (reference sequence). This CDR3 contains 16 residues. V gave up 5 bases and J gave up 2 bases; unmatched junction bases: 7. Here the CDR3 DNA reads TGTGCCAGCAGCCTCAAGGGACAGGTGACTAATGAAAAACTGTTTTTT. Amino acid sequence: CASSLKGQVTNEKLFF.

A few counts support this clonotype. The chain employs TRBV4-1 and TRBJ2-3; 7 bases align to TRBD2. The length of the CDR3 is 16 residues. V lost 3 bases, J lost 4 bases, and 10 bases stayed unmatched. CDR1 is MGHRA and CDR2 is YSYEKL in the germline V gene. The CDR3 DNA is TGCGCCAGCAGCCAGGCCTGGACTAGTTATTCAGATACGCAGTATTTT. This codes for CASSQAWTSYSDTQYF.

This clonotype was found a few times. CDR3 nucleotides: TGTGCCAGCAGTTACGAGGGCCCTTATGTGGGGAACACTGAAGCTTTCTTT. It translates to CASSYEGPYVGNTEAFF. The chain recombines TRBV6-2 or TRBV6-3 with TRBJ1-1; D gene unclear. V was trimmed by 2 bases and J by 1 base, leaving 17 bases between them. CDR3 length equals 17 residues. Germline V CDR1 and CDR2: MNHEY, SVGEGT.

The sample holds a few counts of this clonotype. The chain is built from TRBV7-3 and TRBJ2-1; tentatively, D is TRBD2 (5 bases). The germline V and J ends were trimmed by 5 bases and 2 bases, with 16 bases remaining between them. CDR3 length: 16 residues. The V gene's germline CDR1 is SGHTA and CDR2 FQGTGA. The CDR3 sequence is CASSPRGPGPYNEQFF. CDR3 DNA sequence: TGTGCCAGCAGCCCCCGCGGGCCCGGCCCCTACAATGAGCAGTTCTTC.

In its sample, this clonotype was seen a few times. The chain recombines TRBV7-9 with TRBJ2-1; D possibly corresponds to TRBD2 (7 bases). The germline V and J ends were trimmed by 6 bases and 5 bases, with 17 bases remaining between them. Germline V CDR1 and CDR2: SEHNR, FQNEAQ (reference sequence). The CDR3 is 15 residues long. In DNA form, the CDR3 reads TGTGCCAGCAGTCTTGATGGGGGGGGCGACAATGAGCAGTTCTTC. Its translation is CASSLDGGGDNEQFF.

The chain joins TRBV7-8 to TRBJ2-3; 12 nucleotides agree with TRBD1. The junction had 6 bases not matched to a gene; V was cut back by 4 bases and J by 4 bases. Germline V gene lookup returns CDR1 SGHVS and CDR2 FQNEAQ. The CDR3 loop spans 16 amino acids. CDR3: CASSYPGQGASDTQYF. The DNA for the CDR3 is TGTGCCAGCAGCTATCCGGGACAGGGGGCCTCAGATACGCAGTATTTT.

About this clonotype itself: At one of its ends the junction is not consistent with the germline gene, which may arise from a read error. The V and J genes are TRBV2 and TRBJ1-2, with D perhaps TRBD1 (5 bases). The CDR3 consists of 14 residues. The germline V gene has CDR1 SNHLY and CDR2 FYNNEI. This CDR3 reads CASAYMTANHGYTF. In DNA form, the CDR3 reads TGTGCCAGCGCGTATATGACAGCTAACCATGGCTACACCTTC.

Turning to this clonotype: The junction differs from germline at one of its ends, possibly a read error. The chain combines TRBV7-9 with TRBJ2-5; D perhaps matches TRBD2 (5 bases). Germline V gene data show CDR1 as SEHNR and CDR2 as FQNEAQ (reference sequence). The CDR3 spans 13 residues. The CDR3 DNA follows: TGTGCCAGCAGCTCCTGGACTGAAGAGGCCCAGTACTTC. The encoded protein is CASSSWTEEAQYF. Filled out from reference TRBV7-9 and TRBJ2-5, the complete variable domain reads DTGVSQNPRHKITKRGQNVTFRCDPISEHNRLYWYRQTLGQGPEFLTYFQNEAQLEKSRLLSDRFSAERPKGSFSTLEIQRTEQGDSAMYLCASSSWTEEAQYFGPGTRLLVL.

The chain recombines TRBV7-9 with TRBJ2-1, with D perhaps matching TRBD1 (6 bases). Germline V CDR1 and CDR2: SEHNR, FQNEAQ (reference sequence). V was shortened by 5 bases and J by 8 bases, with 10 bases between the two germline ends. This CDR3 is 12 amino acids long. CDR3 region: CASSDHRDEQFF. The CDR3 DNA is TGTGCCAGCAGCGACCACAGGGATGAGCAGTTCTTC.

This rearrangement joins TRBV2 to TRBJ2-3, with TRBD2 matching 8 bases. CDR3 size: 13 residues. In germline, CDR1 is SNHLY, CDR2 FYNNEI. J lost 4 bases, V lost 5 bases, and 2 bases had no gene match. The CDR3 region is CASSRTSSDTQYF. CDR3 nucleotides: TGTGCCAGCAGTAGGACTAGCTCAGATACGCAGTATTTT.

Note on this clonotype: The junction does not match germline at one end; this may be a read error. The chain uses TRBV7-6 and TRBJ1-5; tentative D call: TRBD1 (5 bases). This CDR3 spans 14 amino acids. CDR1 is SGHVS, CDR2 FNYEAQ, per germline. The CDR3, as DNA: TGTGCCAGCAGCATCGGGGGTATCAATCGGCCCCAGCATTTT. It is translated as CASSIGGINRPQHF.

This clonotype was recorded a few times. The rearrangement joins TRBV2 to TRBJ2-7; TRBD1 agrees at 9 bases. The germline CDR1 and CDR2 sequences are SNHLY and FYNNEI. V trimming: 11 bases; J trimming: 3 bases; junction bases outside the gene matches: 5. This CDR3 region has 12 residues. The CDR3: CADRDRDYEQYF. CDR3 sequence (DNA): TGTGCCGACCGGGACAGGGACTACGAGCAGTACTTC.

There are a few counts of this clonotype. The chain links TRBV6-2 or TRBV6-3 to TRBJ2-7; maybe TRBD2 (5 bases). CDR3 length: 15 amino acids. With 2 bases removed from V and 7 bases from J, the gap between germline ends came to 18 bases. Germline CDR1 reads MNHEY; CDR2 reads SVGEGT. The CDR3 protein is CASSYLPRGNAEQYV. The CDR3 region has the DNA TGTGCCAGCAGTTACCTCCCTAGAGGGAACGCGGAGCAGTACGTC.

This clonotype occurred many times. This chain connects TRBV7-9 to TRBJ2-5; no firm D call. The V and J ends lost 1 base and 0 bases respectively, with 3 bases between them. Germline V gene data show CDR1 as SEHNR and CDR2 as FQNEAQ (reference sequence). CDR3 length: 13 residues. CDR3 DNA: TGTGCCAGCAGCTTAGGGGACCAAGAGACCCAGTACTTC. Its translation: CASSLGDQETQYF.

The chain carries TRBV4-3 and TRBJ1-1, with D unresolved. CDR3 size: 18 residues. Germline-derived CDR1 and CDR2 are LGHNA and YSLEER. V was trimmed by 2 bases and J by 0 bases, leaving 19 bases between them. The CDR3 DNA is TGCGCCAGCAGCCAACGTTCGGGCAGACTAACTCTGAACACTGAAGCTTTCTTT. It encodes CASSQRSGRLTLNTEAFF.